Each of the 26 T cell receptor beta chains below was sequenced from the same sample in a study of blood T cell repertoires in COVID-19. Only in-frame clones appear in the TCRdb table, and some are missing; sequencing was by immunoSEQ multiplex PCR. This table holds some 200,000 clones, roughly nine tenths found once. Specimen: peripheral blood. The receptors were sampled from a man aged 70 or older with acute or convalescent COVID-19.

This chain's CDR3 is CASSSRTGSYEQYF. For the CDR3, the DNA is TGTGCCAGCAGCTCAAGGACAGGGAGCTACGAGCAGTACTTC. This chain links TRBV11-1 with TRBJ2-7, with 8 bases fitting TRBD1. V was clipped by 4 bases and J by 3 bases; unmatched bases: 5. Germline CDR1 and CDR2: SGHAT and FQDESV (reference sequence). This CDR3 is built from 14 residues.

This chain links TRBV5-1 with TRBJ2-1; 8 positions agree with TRBD2. The trim removed 5 bases at V and 9 bases at J, leaving 13 bases unmatched. The CDR3 consists of 15 residues. Germline lookup yields CDR1 SGHRS and CDR2 YFSETQ. The CDR3 sequence: CASRKAGELWREQFF. The CDR3 DNA sequence: TGCGCCAGCAGGAAAGCGGGAGAACTGTGGCGTGAGCAGTTCTTC.

This chain uses TRBV5-1 with TRBJ2-3; TRBD1 matches 9 bases. The V segment lost 0 bases and the J segment 4 bases; nucleotides outside the gene matches: 3. Germline CDR1 reads SGHRS; CDR2 reads YFSETQ. The CDR3 is 15 amino acids. The DNA for the CDR3 is TGCGCCAGCAGCTTGGGAGGACAGGGGTCAGATACGCAGTATTTT. It specifies CASSLGGQGSDTQYF.

This clone was detected once. The chain combines TRBV5-7 with TRBJ1-5; D gene ambiguous. TRBV5-7 belongs to the ORF category, with a function that is uncertain. V was cut by 3 bases and J by 0 bases, with 13 bases left in between. This CDR3 contains 16 residues. The CDR3 region has the DNA TGTGCCAGCAGCTCCCCGAGAGTTTATAGCAATCAGCCCCAGCATTTT. This gives the protein CASSSPRVYSNQPQHF.

This clone was observed a single time. One end of the junction does not line up with germline, which may come from a read error. J is TRBJ2-2 and V is TRBV7-2; 7 bases map to TRBD1. This CDR3 spans 17 amino acids. Germline lookup yields CDR1 SGHTA and CDR2 FQGNSA. The CDR3 sequence is CASSLGRTGLNAGELFF. CDR3 DNA: TGTGCCAGCAGCTTAGGGAGGACAGGCCTGAACGCCGGGGAGCTGTTTTTT.

The rearrangement links TRBV19 to TRBJ2-3; 9 positions match TRBD2. With 4 bases clipped from V and 5 bases from J, the junction kept 7 bases outside the gene matches. The CDR3 extends over 15 amino acids. The germline V gene has CDR1 LNHDA and CDR2 SQIVND (reference sequence). The CDR3 sequence is CASSSSGSYRDTQYF. The CDR3 nucleotides are TGTGCCAGTAGTAGTAGCGGGAGTTATAGAGATACGCAGTATTTT.

This chain joins TRBV11-1 and TRBJ2-2; maybe TRBD1 (5 bases). The CDR3 is 16 amino acids. Germline V gene sequence: CDR1 SGHAT, CDR2 FQDESV (reference sequence). V lost 4 bases and J lost 1, with 13 bases in between. CDR3 sequence: CASSWGGAGNTGELFF. The CDR3 DNA reads as TGTGCCAGCAGCTGGGGTGGGGCAGGGAACACCGGGGAGCTGTTTTTT.

The chain uses TRBV5-1 and TRBJ1-6, with D hard to call. The CDR3 spans 14 residues. V was shortened by 3 bases and J by 5 bases, with 9 bases between the two germline ends. Germline V gives CDR1 SGHRS, CDR2 YFSETQ. The CDR3 here is CASSSLSDNSPLHF. The DNA of the CDR3 is TGCGCCAGCAGCTCGCTCAGTGATAATTCACCCCTCCACTTT.

The V gene is TRBV19, the J gene TRBJ2-2; 8 positions agree with TRBD2. Trimming took 7 bases from V and 2 from J; bases not matched to a gene: 3. This CDR3 contains 14 residues. CDR1 and CDR2 from the germline V gene are LNHDA and SQIVND (reference sequence). CDR3 in amino acids: CASIAGGNTGELFF. The CDR3 bases are TGTGCCAGTATCGCGGGAGGAAACACCGGGGAGCTGTTTTTT.

The rearrangement links TRBV15 to TRBJ1-6; no clear D. Trimming pared 4 bases from V and 2 bases from J, leaving 9 bases between. The CDR3 spans 15 residues. Germline loops: CDR1 LNHNV, CDR2 YYDKDF (reference sequence). The CDR3 here is CATSNPRAYNSPLHF. The CDR3 nucleotides read TGTGCCACCAGCAACCCCCGGGCCTATAATTCACCCCTCCACTTT.

The gene calls are TRBV7-9 and TRBJ1-1; tentatively, D is TRBD1 (5 bases). CDR3 length: 14 amino acids. Looked up from germline, CDR1 is SEHNR and CDR2 is FQNEAQ (reference sequence). V was trimmed by 0 bases and J by 1 base, leaving 6 bases between them. This CDR3 reads CASSLAGENTEAFF. The CDR3 DNA reads as TGTGCCAGCAGCTTAGCAGGGGAGAACACTGAAGCTTTCTTT.

The V and J genes are TRBV2 and TRBJ2-3; the match to TRBD1 covers 8 bases. Trimming cost V 7 bases and J 0 bases; bases outside gene matches: 3. Germline assignment: CDR1 SNHLY and CDR2 FYNNEI. CDR3 length: 14 amino acids. Here the CDR3 DNA reads TGTGCCAGCATGAGGACAGGGAGCACAGATACGCAGTATTTT. This sequence encodes CASMRTGSTDTQYF. Combining the CDR3 with reference TRBV2 and TRBJ2-3 gives the whole variable domain EPEVTQTPSHQVTQMGQEVILRCVPISNHLYFYWYRQILGQKVEFLVSFYNNEISEKSEIFDDQFSVERPDGSNFTLKIRSTKLEDSAMYFCASMRTGSTDTQYFGPGTRLTVL.

This clone showed up just once. The chain uses TRBV15 and TRBJ2-1, with 8 bases fitting TRBD2. Losses at the gene ends were 8 bases for V and 3 bases for J; bases not matched to a gene: 18. This CDR3 region has 18 residues. Germline CDR1 is LNHNV and CDR2 is YYDKDF (reference sequence). CDR3 protein: CATQESGSKRGIYNEQFF. In DNA form, the CDR3 reads TGTGCCACCCAGGAGAGCGGGAGTAAGAGGGGTATCTACAATGAGCAGTTCTTC.

V is TRBV12-3 or TRBV12-4 and J is TRBJ2-1, with a possible D match to TRBD2 (5 bases). V lost 6 bases and J lost 7, with 10 bases in between. This CDR3 is 12 amino acids long. DNA of the CDR3: TGTGCCAGCAGCCCTGAGCGGAATGAGCAGTTCTTC. Residues: CASSPERNEQFF.

V is TRBV24-1 and J is TRBJ1-2; a weak D match, TRBD1 (5 bases). CDR3 size: 13 residues. The germline CDR1 and CDR2 sequences are KGHDR and SFDVKD. V lost 3 bases to trimming and J lost 7 bases, with 11 bases between them. Written as DNA, the CDR3 is TGTGCCACCAGTGATCTGGGGCAGGCTGGCTACACCTTC. This translates into CATSDLGQAGYTF.

This chain links TRBV6-5 with TRBJ1-2; TRBD1 is a possible D gene (6 bases). The CDR3 is 13 amino acids. Germline CDR1 and CDR2: MNHEY and SVGAGI. The germline V and J ends were trimmed by 4 bases and 4 bases, with 10 bases remaining between them. The CDR3 DNA reads TGTGCCAGCAGTTTAACAGGGACCTATGGCTACACCTTC. Amino acids: CASSLTGTYGYTF.

The rearrangement joins TRBV9 to TRBJ1-1, with no clear D. The CDR3 loop spans 15 amino acids. Germline-derived CDR1 and CDR2 are SGDLS and YYNGEE. Deletions cut 0 bases from V and 0 bases from J, with 9 bases between. Here the CDR3 reads CASSVAEVMNTEAFF. CDR3 nucleotides: TGTGCCAGCAGCGTAGCGGAGGTTATGAACACTGAAGCTTTCTTT.

This chain's CDR3 is CASSLRGYNSPLHF. In DNA, the CDR3 is TGTGCCAGCAGTTTACGGGGTTATAATTCACCCCTCCACTTT. The chain has TRBV28 and TRBJ1-6, with D hard to call. V lost 2 bases to trimming and J lost 4 bases, with 6 bases between them. This CDR3 is built from 14 residues. The germline V gene has CDR1 MDHEN and CDR2 SYDVKM.

The rearrangement uses TRBV29-1 and TRBJ2-7; the match to TRBD2 covers 10 bases. The CDR3 is 15 residues long. Germline loops: CDR1 SQVTM, CDR2 ANQGSEA. The trim removed 6 bases at V and 3 bases at J, leaving 11 bases unmatched. CDR3 amino acids: CSVQLSGRPYYEQYF. The DNA of the CDR3 is TGCAGCGTCCAACTTAGCGGGAGGCCCTACTACGAGCAGTACTTC.

The CDR3 spells CASSRILGQGIYEQYF. Here the CDR3 DNA reads TGTGCCAGCAGTCGTATACTGGGACAGGGGATCTACGAGCAGTACTTC. The rearrangement links TRBV27 to TRBJ2-7, with TRBD1 matching 10 bases. Germline trimming cut 5 bases from V and 3 bases from J; bases unmatched to any gene: 10. The CDR3 contains 16 residues. Germline-derived CDR1 and CDR2 are MNHEY and SMNVEV (reference sequence).

This chain connects TRBV10-3 to TRBJ2-5; 9 nucleotides agree with TRBD1. This CDR3 is 15 amino acids long. The germline gives CDR1 ENHRY, CDR2 SYGVKD. V lost 5 bases, J lost 3 bases, and 7 bases stayed unmatched. CDR3 DNA sequence: TGTGCCATCAGTCCGACAGGGGGAAGAGAAGAGACCCAGTACTTC. Translation gives CAISPTGGREETQYF.

The J gene is TRBJ2-7, the V gene TRBV14; D may be TRBD2 (7 bases). Per germline, CDR1 SGHDN and CDR2 FVKESK. This CDR3 is built from 18 residues. The V end lost 1 base, the J end lost 0 bases, and 19 bases lay between the germline ends. The DNA for the CDR3 is TGTGCCAGCAGCCAAGTAGGAGGGGGGGTTATCCGCTCCTACGAGCAGTACTTC. Protein product: CASSQVGGGVIRSYEQYF.

The chain links TRBV4-1 to TRBJ2-2; 8 bases are a match to TRBD2. The V segment lost 5 bases and the J segment 6 bases; nucleotides outside the gene matches: 11. Germline loops: CDR1 MGHRA, CDR2 YSYEKL. The CDR3 is 16 amino acids. The CDR3 DNA reads as TGCGCCAGCAGCAAATCGCGGACTAGCTTGTCCGGGGAGCTGTTTTTT. Translation gives CASSKSRTSLSGELFF.

The gene calls are TRBV25-1 and TRBJ1-6; 8 bases fit TRBD1. This CDR3 has 17 amino acids. Germline lookup yields CDR1 MGHDK and CDR2 SYGVNS. Trimming took 4 bases from V and 0 from J; bases not matched to a gene: 5. The CDR3 loop reads CASSARDRSSYNSPLHF. CDR3 nucleotide sequence: TGTGCCAGCAGTGCCCGGGACAGGAGCTCCTATAATTCACCCCTCCACTTT.

Only one count was recorded for this clone. This chain links TRBV6-5 with TRBJ2-2; 8 bases fit TRBD2. This CDR3 contains 15 residues. CDR1 and CDR2 from the germline V gene are MNHEY and SVGAGI. V gave up 5 bases and J gave up 7 bases; unmatched junction bases: 9. The CDR3 region is CASSRSGSYGGELFF. For the CDR3, the DNA is TGTGCCAGCAGTCGAAGCGGGAGTTATGGCGGGGAGCTGTTTTTT.

The chain carries TRBV7-2 and TRBJ1-1; TRBD1 is a possible D gene (5 bases). CDR1 is SGHTA and CDR2 is FQGNSA in the germline V gene. V was cut by 1 base and J by 4 bases, with 10 bases left in between. CDR3 size: 14 residues. The CDR3, as DNA: TGTGCCAGCAGCTTAGGCAGGGTCCCCACTGAAGCTTTCTTT. Residues: CASSLGRVPTEAFF.